This T cell receptor beta chain was sequenced for a study of beta chain features in type 1 diabetes. Study outcomes and limitations: The naive, central memory and Treg TCRB repertoires of patients appeared to be more similar to one another than those of healthy donors.

The V gene's germline CDR1 is SGHRS and CDR2 YFSETQ. CDR3 length equals 17 residues. Trimming shortened V by 2 bases and J by 1 base, and 18 bases separated the two germline ends. Note on this clone: Its specificity is not known.

Reverse transcribing all isolated RNA meant expressed TCRB transcripts were sequenced. Assay: immunoSEQ multiplex PCR; the TCRdb copy retains only in-frame clones and omits some. Of approximately 380,000 clones listed, about 14% are singletons. The sequencing input was naive CD4+ T cells from blood. This sequence joins TRBV5-1 and TRBJ2-5, with TRBD1 as a possible D gene (6 bases). The origin of this receptor is a woman aged 18-29 years in good health. The CDR3 protein is CASSFTGGQSLQETQYF. As DNA, the CDR3 is TGCGCCAGCAGCTTCACTGGAGGACAGTCACTCCAAGAGACCCAGTACTTC.